This T cell receptor beta chain originates from a study of blood T cell repertoires in COVID-19. Study summary: The cDNA or gDNA used as material had been derived from T cells, B-cell-depleted T cells, or PBMCs.

This clone turned up a few times. In the source study's methods: Reference gene primer amplification in the assay estimated nucleated cell counts. Using immunoSEQ multiplex PCR, the repertoire was profiled, and TCRdb retains in-frame clones only, with some absent. That table gives V, J and clone size, and the DNA gave D and trimming. The profile covers about 250,000 clones, with roughly 90% appearing a single time and around 3% taken by the ten largest. The CDR3 consists of 12 residues. The germline V and J ends were trimmed by 4 bases and 8 bases, with 9 bases remaining between them. Germline loops: CDR1 MDHEN, CDR2 SYDVKM. The cohort comprised adults aged about 18 to 90 years residing in about 25 US areas. Cohort allocation depended upon clinical history that participants reported.

The TCR sequence derives from a woman aged 45-59 years who had recovered from COVID-19. The chain recombines TRBV28 with TRBJ2-1; no firm D call. The sequenced sample consisted of PBMCs or T cells enriched from blood (not recorded which). The CDR3 DNA is TGTGCCAGCAGTTACAGTACCCATGAGCAGTTCTTC. This sequence encodes CASSYSTHEQFF.